The sequence of this TCR beta chain was determined in a study of regulatory T cells in long-lasting Graves disease. Study as a whole: Patients with persistent Graves' disease had over 5 years of antithyroid drugs and persistent TSH receptor antibodies.

The CDR3 spans 15 residues. Germline CDR1 and CDR2: SGHRS and YFSETQ. V lost 0 bases to trimming and J lost 7 bases; unmatched junction nucleotides: 8. Of note for this clonotype: Its target is not known.

Time point in this sample: persistent/refractory GD, antithyroid drugs over 5 years with positive TRAb. From RNA extracted from PBMCs, the TCR library was made. Findings and caveats of the study: The study found TRBV28, TRBJ1-2 and TRBJ2-5 favored in persistent disease.

Researchers made TCR beta libraries by using iRepertoire HTBI primers and running Arm-PCR on CDR3 regions. TCRdb analysed the multiplex PCR reads with MiXCR anew, one entry per CDR3 protein. This table has about 420,000 distinct CDR3 sequences, less than 25% appearing once. This TCR came from a female donor with Graves disease. Sample: peripheral blood mononuclear cells (PBMCs), taken when the disease was refractory, from a patient treated with antithyroid drugs. The chain combines TRBV5-1 with TRBJ2-7; 9 bases fit TRBD1. CDR3 DNA sequence: TGCGCCAGCAGCTTGGCCGGGACAGGGTTCCGGGAGCAGTACTTC. As protein: CASSLAGTGFREQYF.